Below, one T cell receptor (beta chain) is given with its context. CDR1 and CDR2 (germline): SGHRS, YFSETQ. Trimming took 4 bases from V and 5 from J, leaving 16 bases between them. The CDR3 has 14 amino acids. In the PCR, 60 Vbeta and 13 Jbeta primers were used. The protocol was immunoSEQ multiplex PCR, while the TCRdb copy is restricted to in-frame clones and leaves out a portion. The data hold 150,000 to 200,000 clones, with roughly 80% observed a single time. This entry belongs to a study of cytomegalovirus exposure and HLA in healthy donors. This TCR derives from a man aged 45 to 65 in good health and CMV-seropositive. What was sequenced was PBMCs. This chain joins TRBV5-1 and TRBJ2-7, with D possibly TRBD1 on 8 matching bases. The CDR3 spells CASSLGQGGDEQYF. The CDR3 nucleotides read TGCGCCAGCAGCCTAGGACAGGGAGGGGACGAGCAGTACTTC.